The 15 T cell receptor beta chains listed next were all sequenced from one sample in a study of blood T cells in healthy people across ages. With a J-beta primer mix and a sample-barcoded 5' primer, a second PCR ran about 7 to 12 cycles. In TCRdb, the 5' RACE reads were re-called with MiXCR into one record per CDR3 protein. The top ten clones hold 15% of a sample with around 650,000 distinct CDR3 sequences, 32% of them seen once. Sample: blood. These receptor sequences come from a woman older than 75 in good health.

V usage is TRBV5-1 and J usage is TRBJ1-1; D unresolved. The germline V gene encodes CDR1 SGHRS and CDR2 YFSETQ. V shed 5 bases and J shed 1 base, with 15 bases lying between them. The CDR3 spans 15 residues. In DNA, the CDR3 is TGCGCCAGCAGTCTCAAACGCCACCGGAACACTGAAGCTTTCTTT. It codes for CASSLKRHRNTEAFF.

The chain combines TRBV27 with TRBJ2-4; 15 bases are shared with TRBD2. The CDR3 has 16 amino acids. From germline, CDR1 is MNHEY and CDR2 SMNVEV (reference sequence). Trimming took 7 bases from V and 6 from J; bases not matched to a gene: 7. The CDR3 sequence: CASMGLAGGKGNIQYF. The CDR3 DNA follows: TGTGCCAGCATGGGACTAGCGGGAGGAAAGGGAAACATTCAGTACTTC.

Remarks on this clonotype: An end of the junction differs from the germline gene, which may be a read error. V gene TRBV19 combines with J gene TRBJ2-1, with 9 bases fitting TRBD1. From germline, CDR1 is LNHDA and CDR2 SQIVND (reference sequence). This CDR3 region has 18 residues. The CDR3 reads CASSPLRDRVVTNNKQFF. CDR3 DNA sequence: TGTGCCAGTAGCCCCCTCCGGGACAGGGTAGTAACTAACAATAAGCAGTTCTTC.

The chain uses TRBV7-2 and TRBJ2-1; the match to TRBD2 covers 8 bases. The CDR3 consists of 15 residues. The J segment lost 8 bases and the V segment lost 1 base, leaving 7 bases of the junction unmatched. Germline V gene lookup returns CDR1 SGHTA and CDR2 FQGNSA. CDR3 loop: CASSLGSGGPYEQFF. CDR3 nucleotides: TGTGCCAGCAGCTTAGGATCGGGGGGGCCGTATGAGCAGTTCTTC.

This clonotype was observed many times. The chain employs TRBV5-1 and TRBJ2-7; 15 bases map to TRBD2. This CDR3 has 16 amino acids. CDR1 is SGHRS and CDR2 is YFSETQ in the germline V gene. With V trimmed by 3 bases and J by 0 bases, 1 base remained unmatched. CDR3 sequence reads: CASSWGLAGGSYEQYF. CDR3 DNA sequence: TGCGCCAGCAGCTGGGGACTAGCGGGGGGCTCCTACGAGCAGTACTTC.

The table lists this clonotype with a few counts. The chain is built from TRBV20-1 and TRBJ1-4, with D possibly matching TRBD1 (5 bases). CDR1 is DFQATT, CDR2 SNEGSKA, per germline (reference sequence). Trimming took off 3 bases at V and 3 bases at J, with 8 bases between the two ends. The CDR3 consists of 13 residues. CDR3 DNA: TGCAGTGCTAGTGGGGGGTCTAATGAAAAACTGTTTTTT. This gives the protein CSASGGSNEKLFF.

This clonotype was seen ten or more times. This chain uses TRBV6-2 or TRBV6-3 with TRBJ2-7; no reliable D call. Germline V gene sequence: CDR1 MNHEY, CDR2 SVGEGT. The CDR3 spans 14 residues. V was pared by 0 bases and J by 6 bases, with 12 bases between. DNA of the CDR3: TGTGCCAGCAGTTACTCGACGCCCCCCCGCGAGCAGTACTTC. Its translation is CASSYSTPPREQYF.

This clonotype occurred many times. This may be a read error, as it is one base from a much larger clone. The J gene is TRBJ2-7, the V gene TRBV29-1; weak D call: TRBD1 (8 bases). Germline V lookup: CDR1 SQVTM, CDR2 ANQGSEA. The CDR3 sequence is 14 residues long. V dropped 4 bases and J dropped 7 bases, with 20 bases sitting between them. The CDR3: CSVARQGRGNEQYF. CDR3 in DNA: TGCAGCGTTGCCAGACAGGGGAGGGGCAATGAGCAGTACTTC.

The chain has TRBV3-1 and TRBJ1-1, with TRBD1 as a possible D gene (5 bases). CDR1 is LGHDT and CDR2 is YNNKEL in the germline V gene (reference sequence). V was cut by 4 bases and J by 11 bases, with 20 bases left in between. This CDR3 comprises 14 residues. CDR3 DNA: TGTGCCAGCAGCCCTCGGAGCAGGTCCAGGGATGCTTTCTTT. It is translated as CASSPRSRSRDAFF. Based on the CDR3 plus reference TRBV3-1 and TRBJ1-1, the full variable domain is DTAVSQTPKYLVTQMGNDKSIKCEQNLGHDTMYWYKQDSKKFLKIMFSYNNKELIINETVPNRFSPKSPDKAHLNLHINSLELGDSAVYFCASSPRSRSRDAFFGQGTRLTVV.

Ten or more counts support this clonotype. The chain couples TRBV11-3 to TRBJ2-1; D is possibly TRBD1 (6 bases). The CDR3 contains 14 residues. In germline, CDR1 is SGHNT, CDR2 YENEEA. V lost 1 base to trimming and J lost 7 bases, with 11 bases between them. DNA for the CDR3: TGTGCCAGCAGCTTAGGGGGGCCCAATAATGAGCAGTTCTTC. Protein product: CASSLGGPNNEQFF.

Concerning this clonotype itself: An end of the junction does not agree with germline; a read error may underlie this. This chain connects TRBV7-3 to TRBJ2-1, with a weak D call TRBD1 (6 bases). The germline V gene has CDR1 SGHTA and CDR2 FQGTGA. The CDR3 has 14 residues. Here the CDR3 DNA reads TGTGTCAGCAGCTTAGCGTCAGGGGTCAATGAGCAGTTCTTC. Translated: CVSSLASGVNEQFF.

As for this clonotype: A much larger clone lies a single base off, so this may be a read error. V and J are TRBV15 and TRBJ2-6; D might be TRBD1 or TRBD2, each matching 6 bases. Germline loops: CDR1 LNHNV, CDR2 YYDKDF (reference sequence). This CDR3 contains 17 residues. The CDR3 protein is CATSRVTGTLGANVRTF. In nucleotides, the CDR3 is TGTGCCACCAGCAGAGTAACAGGGACTCTGGGGGCCAACGTCCGGACTTTC.

V and J are TRBV10-3 and TRBJ2-5, with TRBD1 as a possible D gene (5 bases). The DNA end is more similar to TRBJ2-7, so the J call may be wrong. CDR3 length: 13 amino acids. Germline V gene sequence: CDR1 ENHRY, CDR2 SYGVKD. CDR3 coding DNA: TGTGCCATCAGTGAGCACAGGCTCTACGAGCAGTACTTC. Translated: CAISEHRLYEQYF.

The sample holds many counts of this clonotype. This chain links TRBV2 with TRBJ2-6; 12 nucleotides line up with TRBD1. V lost 0 bases to trimming and J lost 2 bases; unmatched junction nucleotides: 2. This CDR3 is 18 amino acids long. Per germline, CDR1 SNHLY and CDR2 FYNNEI. CDR3: CASSEAGTGGAGANVLTF. CDR3 in DNA: TGTGCCAGCAGTGAAGCGGGGACAGGGGGCGCTGGGGCCAACGTCCTGACTTTC.

The rearrangement uses TRBV30 and TRBJ2-3, with D perhaps TRBD1 (5 bases). The V and J ends lost 3 bases and 5 bases respectively, with 15 bases between them. The CDR3 length is 14 residues. Germline V gives CDR1 GTSNPN, CDR2 SVGIG (reference sequence). The DNA of the CDR3 is TGTGCCTGGAGCAAAGCTATTAGGGGAGATACGCAGTATTTT. It codes for CAWSKAIRGDTQYF.